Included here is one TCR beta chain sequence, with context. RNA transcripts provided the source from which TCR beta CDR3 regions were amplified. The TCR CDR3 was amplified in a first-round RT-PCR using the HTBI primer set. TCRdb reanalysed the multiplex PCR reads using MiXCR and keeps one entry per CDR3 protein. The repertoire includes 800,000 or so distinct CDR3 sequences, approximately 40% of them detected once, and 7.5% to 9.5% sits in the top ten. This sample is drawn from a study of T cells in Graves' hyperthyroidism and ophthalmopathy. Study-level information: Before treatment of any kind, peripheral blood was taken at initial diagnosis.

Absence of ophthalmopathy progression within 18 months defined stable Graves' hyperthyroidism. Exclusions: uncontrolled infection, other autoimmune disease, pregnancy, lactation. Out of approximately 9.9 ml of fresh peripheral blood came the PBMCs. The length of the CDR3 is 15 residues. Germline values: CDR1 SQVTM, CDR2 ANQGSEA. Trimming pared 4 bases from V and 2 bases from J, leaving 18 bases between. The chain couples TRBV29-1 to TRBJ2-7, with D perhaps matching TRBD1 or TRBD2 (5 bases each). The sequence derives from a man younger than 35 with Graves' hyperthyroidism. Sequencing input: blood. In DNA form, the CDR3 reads TGCAGCGTTGTCCAATCAGCGGCAGGGCCCTACGAGCAGTACTTC. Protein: CSVVQSAAGPYEQYF.